Each of the 20 T cell receptor beta chains below was sequenced from the same sample in a study of cytomegalovirus exposure and HLA in healthy donors. In the PCR, 60 Vbeta and 13 Jbeta primers were used. Some clones are missing from TCRdb's copy, which holds only in-frame ones; the method was immunoSEQ multiplex PCR. The sample includes nearly 110,000 clones, 65% to 80% of them seen just once. The sample was PBMCs. The receptors originated from a woman between 50 and 59 years old in good health and CMV-seropositive.

The chain joins TRBV7-9 to TRBJ2-1; possible D gene TRBD2, 6 bases. The V and J ends lost 5 bases and 15 bases respectively, with 17 bases between them. From germline, CDR1 is SEHNR and CDR2 FQNEAQ (reference sequence). This CDR3 comprises 12 residues. CDR3 in DNA: TGTGCCAGCAGCCCTGAGGGACTGCCTCTGTTCTTC. Its protein is CASSPEGLPLFF.

The V and J genes are TRBV10-2 and TRBJ2-5; D uncertain. The V end was cut by 0 bases, the J end by 4 bases, with 12 bases between. The CDR3 spans 15 residues. Germline V gene sequence: CDR1 WSHSY, CDR2 SAAADI. The CDR3 reads CASSESYPQAETQYF. CDR3 sequence (DNA): TGCGCCAGCAGTGAGTCGTACCCCCAAGCAGAGACCCAGTACTTC.

The CDR3 is CASSTWGGALTDTQYF. The DNA for the CDR3 is TGTGCCAGCAGCACCTGGGGGGGGGCTTTGACAGATACGCAGTATTTT. The rearrangement joins TRBV28 to TRBJ2-3, with D possibly being TRBD2 (7 bases). The CDR3 consists of 16 residues. V lost 6 bases and J lost 3, with 19 bases in between. CDR1 is MDHEN and CDR2 is SYDVKM in the germline V gene.

Here the CDR3 reads CASSLPGQGTQEQYF. The CDR3 nucleotides are TGTGCCAGCAGCCTACCGGGACAGGGGACTCAGGAGCAGTACTTC. The J gene is TRBJ2-7, the V gene TRBV6-6; 10 bases are shared with TRBD1. Germline V gene sequence: CDR1 MNHNY, CDR2 SVGAGI (reference sequence). This CDR3 comprises 15 residues. With V trimmed by 6 bases and J by 7 bases, 12 bases remained unmatched.

On this clone itself: Being one base from a much bigger clone, this may be a read error. This rearrangement joins TRBV6-5 to TRBJ2-2, with 12 bases matching TRBD1. The CDR3 length is 15 residues. Germline-derived CDR1 and CDR2 are MNHEY and SVGAGI. Trimming took 4 bases from V and 7 from J; bases not matched to a gene: 4. The chain's CDR3 is CASSWGTGGDGELFF. CDR3 nucleotides: TGTGCCAGCAGTTGGGGGACAGGGGGCGACGGGGAGCTGTTTTTT.

The rearrangement uses TRBV28 and TRBJ1-2, with D possibly being TRBD1 (5 bases). CDR1 is MDHEN, CDR2 SYDVKM, per germline. This CDR3 comprises 16 residues. The V gene lost 2 bases and the J gene lost 5 bases, with 18 bases spanning the gap. Here the CDR3 reads CASSLNPGLGRYGYTF. The CDR3 DNA reads as TGTGCCAGCAGTTTAAATCCGGGACTCGGGAGGTATGGCTACACCTTC.

The chain joins TRBV11-2 to TRBJ2-3, with TRBD2 as a possible D gene (6 bases). Trimming stripped 1 base from V and 2 bases from J, with 7 bases between. The CDR3 length is 14 residues. Germline values: CDR1 SGHAT, CDR2 FQNNGV. The CDR3 region has the DNA TGTGCCAGCAGCTTAGGGACTACCACAGATACGCAGTATTTT. This sequence encodes CASSLGTTTDTQYF. The whole variable domain, filled in from reference TRBV11-2 and TRBJ2-3, reads EAGVAQSPRYKIIEKRQSVAFWCNPISGHATLYWYQQILGQGPKLLIQFQNNGVVDDSQLPKDRFSAERLKGVDSTLKIQPAKLEDSAVYLCASSLGTTTDTQYFGPGTRLTVL.

The CDR3 protein is CASRAGGNTEAFF. The CDR3 DNA sequence: TGTGCCAGCAGGGCAGGGGGGAACACTGAAGCTTTCTTT. The chain uses TRBV7-3 and TRBJ1-1; TRBD1 matches at 7 bases. This CDR3 is built from 13 residues. CDR1 and CDR2 (germline): SGHTA, FQGTGA. V dropped 6 bases and J dropped 1; count of bases not matched to a gene: 2.

The rearrangement joins TRBV27 to TRBJ2-7; D is unresolved. This CDR3 comprises 13 residues. V was clipped by 1 base and J by 4 bases, with 8 bases between them. The germline CDR1 and CDR2 sequences are MNHEY and SMNVEV (reference sequence). CDR3 sequence: CASSLLREYEQYF. The CDR3 DNA sequence: TGTGCCAGCAGTTTATTACGCGAATACGAGCAGTACTTC.

This rearrangement joins TRBV6-1 to TRBJ1-5, with 10 nucleotides matching TRBD1. From germline, CDR1 is MNHNS and CDR2 SASEGT. V lost 4 bases and J lost 4; bases outside the gene matches: 4. The CDR3 covers 15 residues. CDR3 sequence: CASSGGQGLNQPQHF. CDR3 DNA sequence: TGTGCCAGCAGTGGGGGACAGGGGTTAAATCAGCCCCAGCATTTT.

The gene calls are TRBV28 and TRBJ1-2; weak D call: TRBD1 (5 bases). Germline loops: CDR1 MDHEN, CDR2 SYDVKM. The V gene lost 1 base and the J gene lost 4 bases, with 13 bases spanning the gap. CDR3 length: 15 residues. As DNA, the CDR3 is TGTGCCAGCAGTTTATCGGCAGGGCGCACCTATGGCTACACCTTC. It encodes CASSLSAGRTYGYTF.

This chain uses TRBV28 with TRBJ2-4; D is unclear. The V gene lost 5 bases and the J gene lost 4 bases, with 21 bases spanning the gap. Germline CDR1 reads MDHEN; CDR2 reads SYDVKM. The CDR3 loop spans 17 amino acids. CDR3 in DNA: TGTGCCAGCAGTCCTCCCCCACAGATAAAGAGAAAAAACATTCAGTACTTC. Translation gives CASSPPPQIKRKNIQYF.

This sequence joins TRBV27 and TRBJ1-5; 8 bases map to TRBD1. The CDR3 is 13 residues long. J gave up 6 bases and V 6 bases, and 4 bases lay outside the gene matches. Germline values: CDR1 MNHEY, CDR2 SMNVEV (reference sequence). The CDR3 is CASRDRAGQPQHF. The CDR3 DNA sequence: TGTGCCAGCAGGGACAGGGCCGGTCAGCCCCAGCATTTT.

The CDR3 loop reads CASTQNNEQFF. The CDR3 DNA reads TGTGCCAGCACCCAAAACAATGAGCAGTTCTTC. The chain combines TRBV6-1 with TRBJ2-1; no definite D call. CDR3 size: 11 residues. In germline, CDR1 is MNHNS, CDR2 SASEGT. Deletions cut 7 bases from V and 5 bases from J, with 6 bases between.

The rearrangement uses TRBV28 and TRBJ2-4, with 8 bases matching TRBD1. Germline V gene lookup returns CDR1 MDHEN and CDR2 SYDVKM. This CDR3 has 15 residues. V was clipped by 6 bases and J by 3 bases; unmatched bases: 7. The CDR3 DNA reads TGTGCCAGCAGGGGACAGGAGACGGGCAAAAACATTCAGTACTTC. Protein sequence: CASRGQETGKNIQYF.

V usage is TRBV7-2 and J usage is TRBJ2-4; possible D gene TRBD2, 5 bases. V lost 2 bases to trimming and J lost 9 bases, with 11 bases between them. Per germline, CDR1 SGHTA and CDR2 FQGNSA. This CDR3 region has 13 residues. In DNA form, the CDR3 reads TGTGCCAGCAGCTTACGGTCAGAGGGCATTCAGTACTTC. This encodes CASSLRSEGIQYF.

This clone was seen only a few times. This chain connects TRBV7-9 to TRBJ1-5, with D hard to call. This CDR3 has 12 residues. Trimming took off 5 bases at V and 5 bases at J, with 7 bases between the two ends. Germline loops: CDR1 SEHNR, CDR2 FQNEAQ (reference sequence). In DNA form, the CDR3 reads TGTGCCAGCAGCCCAGGTGATCAGCCCCAGCATTTT. It is translated as CASSPGDQPQHF.

This chain joins TRBV11-1 and TRBJ1-1; D not resolved. Deletions cut 0 bases from V and 5 bases from J, with 16 bases between. The CDR3 is 16 amino acids. Germline V gene lookup returns CDR1 SGHAT and CDR2 FQDESV (reference sequence). CDR3 region: CASSLAFGAGRTEAFF. DNA for the CDR3: TGTGCCAGCAGCTTAGCTTTCGGCGCGGGCAGAACTGAAGCTTTCTTT.

The chain is built from TRBV4-3 and TRBJ2-1; D unresolved. Germline V CDR1 and CDR2: LGHNA, YSLEER. The CDR3 covers 15 residues. Trimming took off 0 bases at V and 8 bases at J, with 14 bases between the two ends. The CDR3 bases are TGCGCCAGCAGCCAAGAAGGCAGGATGGGCGATGAGCAGTTCTTC. Its translation: CASSQEGRMGDEQFF.

The rearrangement links TRBV6-5 to TRBJ2-4, with TRBD2 as a possible D gene (5 bases). There are 13 residues in the CDR3. The germline V gene has CDR1 MNHEY and CDR2 SVGAGI. The ends were cut back, 4 bases at V and 9 bases at J, with 13 bases in the middle. The DNA for the CDR3 is TGTGCCAGCAGTTCCGGGGTCAGTAGCATTCAGTACTTC. The encoded protein is CASSSGVSSIQYF.